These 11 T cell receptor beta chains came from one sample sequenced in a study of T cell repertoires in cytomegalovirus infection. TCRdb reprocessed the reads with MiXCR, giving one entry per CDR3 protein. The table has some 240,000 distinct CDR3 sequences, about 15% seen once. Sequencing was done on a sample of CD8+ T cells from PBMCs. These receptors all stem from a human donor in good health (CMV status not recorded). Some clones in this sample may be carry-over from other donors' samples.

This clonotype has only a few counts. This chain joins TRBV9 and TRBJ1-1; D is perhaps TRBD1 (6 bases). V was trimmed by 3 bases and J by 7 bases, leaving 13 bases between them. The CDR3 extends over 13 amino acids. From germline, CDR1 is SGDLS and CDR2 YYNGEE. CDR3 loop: CASSGTGQLEAFF. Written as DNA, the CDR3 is TGTGCCAGCAGCGGGACTGGACAGCTTGAAGCTTTCTTT.

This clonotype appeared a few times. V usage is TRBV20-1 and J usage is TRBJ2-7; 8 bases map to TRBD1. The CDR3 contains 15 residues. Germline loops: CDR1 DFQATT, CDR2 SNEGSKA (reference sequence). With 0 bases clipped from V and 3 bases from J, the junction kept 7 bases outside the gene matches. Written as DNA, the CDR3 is TGCAGTGCTAGAGATCCTCAGGGGGCTTTCTACGAGCAGTACTTC. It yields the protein CSARDPQGAFYEQYF.

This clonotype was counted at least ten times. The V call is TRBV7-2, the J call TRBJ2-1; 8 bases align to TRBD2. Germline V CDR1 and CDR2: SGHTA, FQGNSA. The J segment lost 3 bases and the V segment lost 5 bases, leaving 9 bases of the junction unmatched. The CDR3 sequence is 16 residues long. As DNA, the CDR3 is TGTGCCAGCAGCCCAGGCGGGGGACTAGGCTACAATGAGCAGTTCTTC. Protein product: CASSPGGGLGYNEQFF.

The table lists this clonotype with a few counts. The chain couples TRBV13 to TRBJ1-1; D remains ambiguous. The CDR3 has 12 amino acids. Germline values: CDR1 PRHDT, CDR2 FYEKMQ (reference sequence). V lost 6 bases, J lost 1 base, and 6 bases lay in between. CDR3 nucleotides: TGTGCCAGCAGGAGACCGAACACTGAAGCTTTCTTT. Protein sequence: CASRRPNTEAFF.

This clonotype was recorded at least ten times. The CDR3 DNA sequence: TGTGCCAGCAGCCCTGCGGGGGTTAGCTCCTACGAGCAGTACTTC. Protein product: CASSPAGVSSYEQYF. This chain joins TRBV7-8 and TRBJ2-7; TRBD2 matches 7 bases. Germline-derived CDR1 and CDR2 are SGHVS and FQNEAQ. This CDR3 contains 15 residues. The J segment lost 0 bases and the V segment lost 5 bases, leaving 7 bases of the junction unmatched.

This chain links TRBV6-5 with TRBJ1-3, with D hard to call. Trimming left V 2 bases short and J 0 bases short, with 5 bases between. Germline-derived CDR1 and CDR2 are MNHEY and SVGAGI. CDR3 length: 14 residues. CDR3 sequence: CASSYAGSGNTIYF. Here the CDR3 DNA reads TGTGCCAGCAGTTACGCCGGCTCTGGAAACACCATATATTTT.

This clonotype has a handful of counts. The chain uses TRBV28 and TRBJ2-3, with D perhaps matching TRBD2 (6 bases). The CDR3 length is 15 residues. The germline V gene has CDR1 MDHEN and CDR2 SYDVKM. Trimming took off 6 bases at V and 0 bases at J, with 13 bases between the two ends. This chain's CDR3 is CASRPGDSSTDTQYF. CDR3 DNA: TGTGCCAGCAGGCCGGGGGACTCAAGCACAGATACGCAGTATTTT.

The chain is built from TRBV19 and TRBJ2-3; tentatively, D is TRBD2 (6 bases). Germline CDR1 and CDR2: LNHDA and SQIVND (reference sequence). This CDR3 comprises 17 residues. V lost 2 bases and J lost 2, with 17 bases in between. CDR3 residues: CASSIPGVRGATDTQYF. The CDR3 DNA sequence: TGTGCCAGTAGTATACCGGGGGTCCGGGGCGCCACAGATACGCAGTATTTT.

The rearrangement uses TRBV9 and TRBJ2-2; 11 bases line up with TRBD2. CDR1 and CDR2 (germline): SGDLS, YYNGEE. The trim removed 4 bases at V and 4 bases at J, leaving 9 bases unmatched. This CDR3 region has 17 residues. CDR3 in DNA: TGTGCCAGCAGCCTTTATAGCGGGGGGGCCCCCACCGGGGAGCTGTTTTTT. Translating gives CASSLYSGGAPTGELFF.

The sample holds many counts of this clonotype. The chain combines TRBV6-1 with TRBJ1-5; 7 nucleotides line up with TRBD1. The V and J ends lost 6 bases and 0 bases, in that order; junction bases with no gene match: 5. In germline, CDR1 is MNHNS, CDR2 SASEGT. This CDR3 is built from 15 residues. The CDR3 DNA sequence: TGTGCCAGCAGAAAGACAGGGTCTAGCAATCAGCCCCAGCATTTT. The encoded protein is CASRKTGSSNQPQHF.

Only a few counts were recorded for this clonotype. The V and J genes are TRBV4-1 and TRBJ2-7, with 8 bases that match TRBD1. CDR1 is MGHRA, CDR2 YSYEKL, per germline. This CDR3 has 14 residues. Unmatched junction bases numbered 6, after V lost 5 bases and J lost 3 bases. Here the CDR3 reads CASSGTGTGYEQYF. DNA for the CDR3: TGCGCCAGCAGCGGGACCGGGACAGGCTACGAGCAGTACTTC.